The rows below give T cell receptor beta chains drawn from one sample of a study of shared clonotypes between healthy human individuals. Method: immunoSEQ multiplex PCR; TCRdb's copy keeps in-frame clones and lacks some. The repertoire consists of 1.5 million to 2.5 million clones, with about 94% occurring once and the leading ten covering approximately 1.2%. Material for sequencing was naive CD8+ T cells sorted from blood. These receptors were collected from a man aged 18 to 29 in good health. The CDR3 runs from the conserved cysteine through the conserved F or W. D genes are given only for firm matches. Size is omitted from some rows. Given values are once, few, many or a class for expanded clones.

CDR3: CASSDGIAKNIQYF
DNA: TGTGCCAGCAGTGATGGAATAGCCAAAAACATTCAGTACTTC
J: TRBJ2-4
D: NA
V: TRBV6-1
size: NA

CDR3: CASGQLTYEQYF
DNA: TGTGCCAGTGGACAGTTAACCTACGAGCAGTACTTC
J: TRBJ2-7
D: NA
V: TRBV7-6
size: NA

CDR3: CASSGLQWNTEAFF
DNA: TGCGCCAGCAGTGGACTTCAGTGGAACACTGAAGCTTTCTTT
J: TRBJ1-1
D: NA
V: TRBV4-1
size: NA

CDR3: CASTDGTSGSYEQYF
DNA: TGTGCCAGCACCGACGGGACTAGCGGGAGCTACGAGCAGTACTTC
J: TRBJ2-7
D: TRBD2
V: TRBV7-9
size: NA

CDR3: CASSQVLAGGPNTGELFF
DNA: TGTGCCAGCAGCCAGGTTCTAGCGGGGGGGCCGAACACCGGGGAGCTGTTTTTT
J: TRBJ2-2
D: TRBD2
V: TRBV4-2
size: NA

CDR3: CASSSSGSSVEQYF
DNA: TGTGCCAGCAGCTCTAGCGGGAGTTCAGTCGAGCAGTACTTC
J: TRBJ2-7
D: TRBD2
V: TRBV5-5
size: NA

CDR3: CASSFRTSGGSEYEQYF
DNA: TGCGCCAGCAGCTTTAGGACTAGCGGGGGGTCTGAATACGAGCAGTACTTC
J: TRBJ2-7
D: TRBD2
V: TRBV5-1
size: NA

CDR3: CASSNGQGDDIQYF
DNA: TGTGCCAGCAGTAACGGACAGGGAGATGACATTCAGTACTTC
J: TRBJ2-4
D: TRBD1
V: TRBV6-6
size: NA

CDR3: CAWSVVRQNTEAFF
DNA: TGTGCCTGGAGTGTGGTCCGTCAGAACACTGAAGCTTTCTTT
J: TRBJ1-1
D: NA
V: TRBV30
size: NA

CDR3: CASRRLAGAGELFF
DNA: TGTGCCAGCAGGAGACTAGCGGGAGCCGGGGAGCTGTTTTTT
J: TRBJ2-2
D: TRBD2
V: TRBV27
size: NA

CDR3: CASTPRDSYEQYF
DNA: TGTGCCAGTACCCCCCGGGACAGCTACGAGCAGTACTTC
J: TRBJ2-7
D: TRBD1
V: TRBV19
size: NA

CDR3: CASSYSGTMSVYTSYNEQFF
DNA: TGTGCCAGCAGTTATAGCGGGACTATGAGCGTTTACACATCCTACAATGAGCAGTTCTTC
J: TRBJ2-1
D: TRBD2
V: TRBV6-9
size: NA

CDR3: CASSSVDTQYF
DNA: TGTGCCAGCAGCTCAGTGGATACGCAGTATTTT
J: TRBJ2-3
D: NA
V: TRBV13
size: NA

CDR3: CASSLQGPYNHNEQFF
DNA: TGTGCCAGCAGCCTACAGGGCCCCTATAACCACAATGAGCAGTTCTTC
J: TRBJ2-1
D: NA
V: TRBV7-9
size: NA

CDR3: CASSLSARNEQFF
DNA: TGTGCCAGCAGTTTATCGGCCCGCAATGAGCAGTTCTTC
J: TRBJ2-1
D: NA
V: TRBV27
size: NA

CDR3: CASSQEGGFVRAGELFF
DNA: TGCGCCAGCAGCCAAGAGGGGGGGTTCGTAAGGGCCGGGGAGCTGTTTTTT
J: TRBJ2-2
D: TRBD2
V: TRBV4-3
size: NA

CDR3: CASSLGGAGTEAFF
DNA: TGTGCCAGCAGTTTAGGCGGGGCCGGCACTGAAGCTTTCTTT
J: TRBJ1-1
D: NA
V: TRBV27
size: NA

CDR3: CASSQVGNNQPQHF
DNA: TGCGCCAGCAGCCAAGTTGGGAACAATCAGCCCCAGCATTTT
J: TRBJ1-5
D: NA
V: TRBV4-1
size: once

CDR3: CASSVRDGSTDTQYF
DNA: TGTGCCAGCAGCGTACGGGACGGGAGCACAGATACGCAGTATTTT
J: TRBJ2-3
D: NA
V: TRBV9
size: NA

CDR3: CASSVQGATDTQYF
DNA: TGTGCCAGCAGCGTACAGGGGGCAACAGATACGCAGTATTTT
J: TRBJ2-3
D: TRBD1
V: TRBV9
size: NA

CDR3: CAWSPPGQGAYEQYF
DNA: TGTGCCTGGAGTCCGCCGGGACAGGGGGCCTACGAGCAGTACTTC
J: TRBJ2-7
D: TRBD1
V: TRBV30
size: NA

CDR3: CASNLRRGRLGRNQPQHF
DNA: TGTGCCAGCAACCTTCGGAGGGGGCGACTTGGGCGCAATCAGCCCCAGCATTTT
J: TRBJ1-5
D: TRBD1
V: TRBV9
size: NA

CDR3: CASSGGRAQETQYF
DNA: TGTGCCAGCAGTGGCGGGAGGGCCCAAGAGACCCAGTACTTC
J: TRBJ2-5
D: TRBD2
V: TRBV9
size: NA

CDR3: CASSERDRGIFNEQFF
DNA: TGTGCCAGCAGTGAACGGGACAGGGGGATTTTCAATGAGCAGTTCTTC
J: TRBJ2-1
D: TRBD1
V: TRBV6-1
size: NA

CDR3: CAWTSPPSTEAFF
DNA: TGTGCCTGGACCTCACCCCCGTCCACTGAAGCTTTCTTT
J: TRBJ1-1
D: NA
V: TRBV30
size: NA

CDR3: CASNSGTSGFELLYNEQFF
DNA: TGTGCCAGCAACTCCGGGACTAGCGGCTTTGAGTTACTCTACAATGAGCAGTTCTTC
J: TRBJ2-1
D: TRBD2
V: TRBV5-6
size: NA

CDR3: CASSSRQGRGYEQYF
DNA: TGCGCCAGCAGCTCCCGACAGGGGCGAGGCTACGAGCAGTACTTC
J: TRBJ2-7
D: TRBD1
V: TRBV5-1
size: NA

CDR3: CASSELFGSNYNEQFF
DNA: TGTGCCAGCAGTGAGCTTTTCGGGAGCAACTACAATGAGCAGTTCTTC
J: TRBJ2-1
D: NA
V: TRBV6-1
size: once

CDR3: CASMGDHDNEQFF
DNA: TGTGCCAGCATGGGGGACCACGACAATGAGCAGTTCTTC
J: TRBJ2-1
D: NA
V: TRBV9
size: NA

CDR3: CASSQDRGSYEQYF
DNA: TGCGCCAGCAGCCAGGACAGGGGCTCCTACGAGCAGTACTTC
J: TRBJ2-7
D: TRBD1
V: TRBV5-1
size: NA

CDR3: CASSLEGLAVTSTDTQYF
DNA: TGTGCCAGCAGCTTAGAGGGACTAGCGGTTACAAGCACAGATACGCAGTATTTT
J: TRBJ2-3
D: TRBD2
V: TRBV7-6
size: NA

CDR3: CASSIPWDTINYGYTF
DNA: TGTGCCAGTAGTATTCCCTGGGACACCATTAACTATGGCTACACCTTC
J: TRBJ1-2
D: NA
V: TRBV19
size: NA

CDR3: CASSYPTTGAYEQYF
DNA: TGTGCCAGCAGTTACCCTACGACAGGGGCCTACGAGCAGTACTTC
J: TRBJ2-7
D: TRBD1
V: TRBV6-6
size: once

CDR3: CASSPGTGSSYEQYF
DNA: TGTGCTAGCAGCCCAGGGACAGGGAGCTCCTACGAGCAGTACTTC
J: TRBJ2-7
D: TRBD1
V: TRBV7-7
size: NA

CDR3: CASSLAGGMEARDTQYF
DNA: TGTGCCAGCAGCTTGGCGGGGGGAATGGAGGCTCGGGATACGCAGTATTTT
J: TRBJ2-3
D: TRBD2
V: TRBV5-4
size: NA

CDR3: CASSHPQGIETGELFF
DNA: TGCGCCAGCAGCCACCCACAGGGCATAGAAACCGGGGAGCTGTTTTTT
J: TRBJ2-2
D: NA
V: TRBV4-1
size: once

CDR3: CASSERAGGYNEQFF
DNA: TGTGCCAGCAGTGAAAGGGCAGGGGGTTACAATGAGCAGTTCTTC
J: TRBJ2-1
D: TRBD1
V: TRBV2
size: NA

CDR3: CASRDSNSYNEQFF
DNA: TGTGCCAGCCGGGACAGTAACTCCTACAATGAGCAGTTCTTC
J: TRBJ2-1
D: TRBD1
V: TRBV25-1
size: NA

CDR3: CASSQGSQGFNEKLFF
DNA: TGCGCCAGCAGCCAAGGATCCCAGGGCTTTAATGAAAAACTGTTTTTT
J: TRBJ1-4
D: NA
V: TRBV4-1
size: NA

CDR3: CASSPGGQGPAQETQYF
DNA: TGCGCCAGCAGCCCCGGAGGGCAGGGACCAGCCCAAGAGACCCAGTACTTC
J: TRBJ2-5
D: NA
V: TRBV4-3
size: NA

CDR3: CASSQNRGNQPQHF
DNA: TGCGCCAGCAGCCAAAACAGGGGAAATCAGCCCCAGCATTTT
J: TRBJ1-5
D: TRBD1
V: TRBV4-1
size: NA

CDR3: CASITGQSISYEQYF
DNA: TGTGCCAGCATCACGGGACAGTCAATCTCCTACGAGCAGTACTTC
J: TRBJ2-7
D: TRBD1
V: TRBV6-1
size: NA

CDR3: CASSSLNAYEQYF
DNA: TGCGCCAGCAGCTCCCTTAATGCCTACGAGCAGTACTTC
J: TRBJ2-7
D: NA
V: TRBV5-1
size: NA

CDR3: CASSLSPPYEQYF
DNA: TGTGCCAGCAGTTTATCTCCCCCTTACGAGCAGTACTTC
J: TRBJ2-7
D: NA
V: TRBV27
size: NA

CDR3: CASSLKDGTNEQFF
DNA: TGCGCCAGCAGCCTGAAAGACGGTACGAATGAGCAGTTCTTC
J: TRBJ2-1
D: NA
V: TRBV5-1
size: NA

CDR3: CASVGLAGVTDTQYF
DNA: TGTGCCAGCGTTGGACTAGCGGGAGTTACAGATACGCAGTATTTT
J: TRBJ2-3
D: TRBD2
V: TRBV2
size: NA

CDR3: CAWSAGAGADTQYF
DNA: TGTGCCTGGAGTGCTGGGGCCGGGGCAGATACGCAGTATTTT
J: TRBJ2-3
D: NA
V: TRBV30
size: once

CDR3: CASSPGPGGYEQYF
DNA: TGTGCCAGCTCACCGGGTCCCGGAGGCTACGAGCAGTACTTC
J: TRBJ2-7
D: NA
V: TRBV18
size: NA

CDR3: CASSFGASYEQYF
DNA: TGTGCCAGCAGCTTCGGCGCGTCCTACGAGCAGTACTTC
J: TRBJ2-7
D: NA
V: TRBV13
size: NA

CDR3: CASSRTEGRINEQFF
DNA: TGTGCCAGCAGCCGGACTGAGGGGAGGATAAATGAGCAGTTCTTC
J: TRBJ2-1
D: NA
V: TRBV11-3
size: NA

CDR3: CASSISYEQYF
DNA: TGTGCCAGCAGCATATCCTACGAGCAGTACTTC
J: TRBJ2-7
D: NA
V: TRBV11-2
size: NA

CDR3: CASSRKGTAGTGELFF
DNA: TGTGCCAGCAGCCGAAAGGGAACTGCTGGGACCGGGGAGCTGTTTTTT
J: TRBJ2-2
D: NA
V: TRBV7-9
size: NA

CDR3: CASSHVRDGYTF
DNA: TGCGCCAGCAGCCACGTCCGCGATGGCTACACCTTC
J: TRBJ1-2
D: NA
V: TRBV4-1
size: NA

CDR3: CASSLEGLLYNEQFF
DNA: TGTGCCAGCAGCTTAGAGGGACTGCTCTACAATGAGCAGTTCTTC
J: TRBJ2-1
D: NA
V: TRBV7-9
size: NA

CDR3: CASSPPDSYEQYF
DNA: TGTGCCAGCAGTCCGCCGGACTCCTACGAGCAGTACTTC
J: TRBJ2-7
D: NA
V: TRBV27
size: once